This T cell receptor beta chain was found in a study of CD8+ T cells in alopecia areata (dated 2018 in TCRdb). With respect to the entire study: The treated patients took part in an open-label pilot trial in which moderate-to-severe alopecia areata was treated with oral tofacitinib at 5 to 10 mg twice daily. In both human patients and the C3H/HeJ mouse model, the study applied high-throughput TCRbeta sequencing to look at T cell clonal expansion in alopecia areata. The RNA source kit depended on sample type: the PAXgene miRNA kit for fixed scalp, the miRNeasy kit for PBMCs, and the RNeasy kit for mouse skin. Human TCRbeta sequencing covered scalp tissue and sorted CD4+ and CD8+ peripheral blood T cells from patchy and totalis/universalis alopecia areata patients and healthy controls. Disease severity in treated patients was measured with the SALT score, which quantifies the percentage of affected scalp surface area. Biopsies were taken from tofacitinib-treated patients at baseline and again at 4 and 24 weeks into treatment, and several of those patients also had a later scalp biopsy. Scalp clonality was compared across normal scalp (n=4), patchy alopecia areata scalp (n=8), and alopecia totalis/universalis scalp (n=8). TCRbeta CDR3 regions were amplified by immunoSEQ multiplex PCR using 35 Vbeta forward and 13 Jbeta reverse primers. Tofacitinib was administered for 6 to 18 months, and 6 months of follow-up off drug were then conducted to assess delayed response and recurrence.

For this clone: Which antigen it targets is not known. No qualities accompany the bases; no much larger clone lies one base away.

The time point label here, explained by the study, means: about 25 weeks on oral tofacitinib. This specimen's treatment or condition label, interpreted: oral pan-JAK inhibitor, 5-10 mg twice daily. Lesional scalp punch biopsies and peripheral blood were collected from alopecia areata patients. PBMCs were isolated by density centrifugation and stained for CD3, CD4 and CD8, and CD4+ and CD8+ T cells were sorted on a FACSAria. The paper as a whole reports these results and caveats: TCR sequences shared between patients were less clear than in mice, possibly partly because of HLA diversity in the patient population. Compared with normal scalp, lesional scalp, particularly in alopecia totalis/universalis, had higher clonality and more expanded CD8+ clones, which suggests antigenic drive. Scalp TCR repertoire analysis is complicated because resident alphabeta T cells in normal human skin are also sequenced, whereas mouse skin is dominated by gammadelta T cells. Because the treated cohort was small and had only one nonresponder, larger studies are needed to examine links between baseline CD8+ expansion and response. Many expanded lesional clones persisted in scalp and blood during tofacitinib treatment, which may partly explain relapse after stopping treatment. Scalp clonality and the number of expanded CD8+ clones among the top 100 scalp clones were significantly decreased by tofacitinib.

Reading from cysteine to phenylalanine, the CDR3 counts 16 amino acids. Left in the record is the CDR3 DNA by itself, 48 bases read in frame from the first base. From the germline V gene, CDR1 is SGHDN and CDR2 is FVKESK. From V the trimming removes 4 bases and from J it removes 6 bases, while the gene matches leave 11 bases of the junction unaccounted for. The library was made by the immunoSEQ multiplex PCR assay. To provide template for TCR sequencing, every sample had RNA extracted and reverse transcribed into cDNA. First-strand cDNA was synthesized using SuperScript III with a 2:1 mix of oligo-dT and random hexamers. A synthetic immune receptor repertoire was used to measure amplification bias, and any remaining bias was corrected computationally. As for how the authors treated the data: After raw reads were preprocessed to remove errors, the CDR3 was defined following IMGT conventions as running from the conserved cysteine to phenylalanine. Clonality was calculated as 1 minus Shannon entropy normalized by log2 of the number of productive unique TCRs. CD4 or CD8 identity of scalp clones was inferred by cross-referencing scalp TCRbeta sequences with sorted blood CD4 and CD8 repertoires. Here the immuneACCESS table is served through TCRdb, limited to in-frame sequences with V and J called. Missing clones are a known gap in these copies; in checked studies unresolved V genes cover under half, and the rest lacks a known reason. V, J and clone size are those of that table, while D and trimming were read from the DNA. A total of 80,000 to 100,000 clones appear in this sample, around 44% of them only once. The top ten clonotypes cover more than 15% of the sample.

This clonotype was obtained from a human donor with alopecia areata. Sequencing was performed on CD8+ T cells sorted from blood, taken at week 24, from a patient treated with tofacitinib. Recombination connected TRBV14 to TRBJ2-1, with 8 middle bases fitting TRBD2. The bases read TGTGCCAGCAGCCCGAAGTATAGCGGGACCGGCAATGAGCAGTTCTTC. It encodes CASSPKYSGTGNEQFF. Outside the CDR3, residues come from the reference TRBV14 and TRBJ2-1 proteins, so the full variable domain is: EAGVTQFPSHSVIEKGQTVTLRCDPISGHDNLYWYRRVMGKEIKFLLHFVKESKQDESGMPNNRFLAERTGGTYSTLKVQPAELEDSGVYFCASSPKYSGTGNEQFFGPGTRLTVL.